This is a list of T cell receptor beta chains from one sample in a study of OX40 agonist ivuxolimab in advanced cancers. Measured with immunoSEQ multiplex PCR; TCRdb has only the in-frame clones, and not every one. The data contain 80,000 to 95,000 clones, 87% of them singletons. The sample here was CD4+ or CD8+ T cells sorted from blood, taken in a trial of the OX40 agonist ivuxolimab. The receptor set was obtained from an adult with an advanced solid tumor such as melanoma, head and neck, liver or kidney cancer. Each CDR3 is given with its conserved first and last residue. Each record gives: D gene, J gene, clone size, V gene, CDR3 protein, CDR3 DNA. The D gene is left open where the match is weak. Not every row has a clone size; where given, it reads once, few, many or a size class.

D gene: .; J gene: TRBJ2-1; clone size: .; V gene: TRBV30; CDR3 protein: CAWSPKQERKYNEQFF; CDR3 DNA: TGTGCCTGGAGCCCTAAACAGGAAAGAAAGTACAATGAGCAGTTCTTC
D gene: .; J gene: TRBJ2-5; clone size: .; V gene: TRBV7-6; CDR3 protein: CASSPLGEGALPEQETQYF; CDR3 DNA: TGTGCCAGCAGCCCCCTTGGGGAGGGGGCGCTCCCGGAACAAGAGACCCAGTACTTC
D gene: .; J gene: TRBJ1-4; clone size: .; V gene: TRBV2; CDR3 protein: CASSDRNEKLFF; CDR3 DNA: TGTGCCAGCAGTGACAGGAATGAAAAACTGTTTTTT
D gene: .; J gene: TRBJ2-3; clone size: .; V gene: TRBV28; CDR3 protein: CASTQQGIVDTQYF; CDR3 DNA: TGTGCCAGCACCCAACAGGGTATAGTTGATACGCAGTATTTT
D gene: TRBD1; J gene: TRBJ1-1; clone size: .; V gene: TRBV29-1; CDR3 protein: CSVYPTQGGDTEAFF; CDR3 DNA: TGCAGCGTGTACCCTACACAGGGGGGAGACACTGAAGCTTTCTTT
D gene: .; J gene: TRBJ1-6; clone size: .; V gene: TRBV9; CDR3 protein: CASSVGHNSPLHF; CDR3 DNA: TGTGCCAGCAGCGTAGGGCATAATTCACCCCTCCACTTT
D gene: .; J gene: TRBJ1-2; clone size: few; V gene: TRBV30; CDR3 protein: CAWSRGREGPYGYTF; CDR3 DNA: TGTGCCTGGAGTAGGGGCAGGGAAGGGCCCTATGGCTACACCTTC
D gene: .; J gene: TRBJ2-5; clone size: .; V gene: TRBV28; CDR3 protein: CASTSRETQYF; CDR3 DNA: TGTGCCAGCACCTCAAGAGAGACCCAGTACTTC
D gene: .; J gene: TRBJ2-7; clone size: .; V gene: TRBV4-3; CDR3 protein: CASSQDYTGVPYF; CDR3 DNA: TGCGCCAGCAGCCAAGATTATACGGGGGTCCCGTACTTC
D gene: TRBD1; J gene: TRBJ1-1; clone size: .; V gene: TRBV6-4; CDR3 protein: CASSQYSGQGDTEAFF; CDR3 DNA: TGTGCCAGCAGTCAATACTCGGGACAGGGGGACACTGAAGCTTTCTTT
D gene: .; J gene: TRBJ1-1; clone size: .; V gene: TRBV7-3; CDR3 protein: CASSLMYRGAGWDTEAFF; CDR3 DNA: TGTGCCAGCAGCTTAATGTATCGGGGGGCAGGTTGGGACACTGAAGCTTTCTTT
D gene: .; J gene: TRBJ1-4; clone size: .; V gene: TRBV2; CDR3 protein: CASSVMPGATNEKLFF; CDR3 DNA: TGTGCCAGCAGTGTGATGCCAGGTGCAACTAATGAAAAACTGTTTTTT
D gene: .; J gene: TRBJ1-6; clone size: .; V gene: TRBV30; CDR3 protein: CAWNNPGLAPLHF; CDR3 DNA: TGTGCCTGGAATAATCCGGGACTTGCACCCCTCCACTTT